This T cell receptor beta chain was recorded in a study of blood T cell repertoires in COVID-19. For the study at large: Specimens from acute and convalescent COVID-19 originated in the United States, Italy and Spain. Nucleic acid was either cDNA or gDNA, and it came from T cells, B-cell-depleted T cells, or PBMCs.

The CDR3 totals 16 residues. V was trimmed by 5 bases and J by 5 bases, leaving 21 bases between them. In germline, CDR1 is LNHDA, CDR2 SQIVND (reference sequence). As processed by the authors: Estimated nucleated cell counts came from reference gene primer amplification. Some clones are missing from TCRdb's copy, which holds only in-frame ones; the method was immunoSEQ multiplex PCR. The DNA gave D and trimming, while V, J and clone size come from that table. The repertoire holds about 100,000 clones, with roughly 84% as singletons. The sample taken for sequencing was peripheral blood. The receptor's source is a man aged 25-45 years in a cohort sampled during active COVID-19. J is TRBJ2-5 and V is TRBV19, with D possibly matching TRBD2 (6 bases). CDR3 protein: CASSLWGVGFGETQYF. CDR3 bases: TGTGCCAGTAGTCTTTGGGGGGTCGGATTCGGGGAGACCCAGTACTTC.